This is a list of T cell receptor beta chains from one sample in a study of T cell repertoires in cytomegalovirus infection. Each CDR3 protein is one row after TCRdb ran MiXCR on the reads. Of some 150,000 distinct CDR3 sequences in the sample, 5.5% to 7% were seen once. The sample taken for sequencing was PBMCs. Every receptor here comes from a human donor in good health (CMV status not recorded). Some clones in this sample may be carry-over from other donors' samples. Each CDR3 is given without its conserved first and last residue. Each record gives: J gene, V gene, CDR3 protein.

j_gene: TRBJ1-3; v_gene: TRBV7-2; CDR3aa: ASSLAGDGNTIY
j_gene: TRBJ1-2; v_gene: TRBV29-1; CDR3aa: SVWDAYGYT
j_gene: TRBJ1-1; v_gene: TRBV5-1; CDR3aa: ASSAGQGGAEAF
j_gene: TRBJ2-3; v_gene: TRBV5-1; CDR3aa: ASSPTTDRRTDTQY
j_gene: TRBJ2-2; v_gene: TRBV5-1; CDR3aa: ASSVTSGGGTGELF
j_gene: TRBJ1-2; v_gene: TRBV4-2; CDR3aa: ASSSPDREKGYT
j_gene: TRBJ1-6; v_gene: TRBV7-2; CDR3aa: ASSERIYNSPLH
j_gene: TRBJ2-3; v_gene: TRBV27; CDR3aa: ASSSLGQGGFTDTQY
j_gene: TRBJ2-5; v_gene: TRBV7-2; CDR3aa: ASKDSPQETQY
j_gene: TRBJ2-3; v_gene: TRBV29-1; CDR3aa: SARTGVTDTQY
j_gene: TRBJ2-6; v_gene: TRBV7-9; CDR3aa: ASSPWGSGANVLT
j_gene: TRBJ2-2; v_gene: TRBV7-9; CDR3aa: ASSYGAVGTGELF
j_gene: TRBJ1-4; v_gene: TRBV7-9; CDR3aa: ASSLLMGAGFGEEKLF
j_gene: TRBJ1-1; v_gene: TRBV7-2; CDR3aa: ASSLQRGRNTEAF
j_gene: TRBJ2-1; v_gene: TRBV7-3; CDR3aa: ASSLTLAGGYNEQF
j_gene: TRBJ1-6; v_gene: TRBV28; CDR3aa: ASRSNSALH